Sequencing of this T cell receptor beta chain was carried out in a study of blood T cell repertoires in COVID-19. Per the study methods: For nucleated cells, counts were estimated from reference gene primer amplification. Libraries were prepared by immunoSEQ multiplex PCR; TCRdb keeps only in-frame clonotypes and omits some of them. V, J and clone size reflect that table, while D and trimming were determined from the DNA. The sample lists about 76,000 clones; about 86% were seen once. The CDR3 contains 13 residues. Source material: peripheral blood. The sequence was collected from a human donor in a cohort sampled during active COVID-19. V and J are TRBV21-1 and TRBJ2-7; TRBD2, the D gene given by the table, was not confirmed from the DNA. TRBV21-1 is annotated as a pseudogene. The CDR3: CASSKSDSYEQYF. In DNA form, the CDR3 reads TGTGCCAGCAGCAAGAGCGACTCCTACGAGCAGTACTTC.